The text below deals with one T cell receptor beta chain. These data come from a study of blood T cell repertoires in COVID-19. The data were produced by immunoSEQ multiplex PCR, yet TCRdb's version contains in-frame clones alone and is incomplete. The table has around 470,000 clones, roughly 87% seen once. Germline V gene data show CDR1 as GTSNPN and CDR2 as SVGIG (reference sequence). V was clipped by 1 base and J by 4 bases; unmatched bases: 8. The CDR3 runs to 15 residues. This chain joins TRBV30 and TRBJ2-5, with 8 bases identical to TRBD1. The sequenced sample was PBMCs or T cells enriched from blood (not recorded which). The receptor comes from a man aged 18 to 29 who had recovered from COVID-19. CDR3 protein: CAWSGSTGVGETQYF. The CDR3 bases are TGTGCCTGGAGTGGATCGACAGGGGTAGGAGAGACCCAGTACTTC.